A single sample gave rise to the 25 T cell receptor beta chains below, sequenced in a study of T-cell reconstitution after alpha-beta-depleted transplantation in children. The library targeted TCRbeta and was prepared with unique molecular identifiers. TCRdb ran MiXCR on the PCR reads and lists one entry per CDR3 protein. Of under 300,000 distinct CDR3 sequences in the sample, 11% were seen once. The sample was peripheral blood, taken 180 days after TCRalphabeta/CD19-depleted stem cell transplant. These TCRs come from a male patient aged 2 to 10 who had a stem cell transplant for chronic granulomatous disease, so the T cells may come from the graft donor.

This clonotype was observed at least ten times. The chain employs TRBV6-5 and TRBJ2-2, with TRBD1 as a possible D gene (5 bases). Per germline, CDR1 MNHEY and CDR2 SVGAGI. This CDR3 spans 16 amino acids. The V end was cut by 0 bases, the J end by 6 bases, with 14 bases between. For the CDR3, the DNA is TGTGCCAGCAGTTACTCCTCAGGGTTAGGGGCCGGGGAGCTGTTTTTT. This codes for CASSYSSGLGAGELFF.

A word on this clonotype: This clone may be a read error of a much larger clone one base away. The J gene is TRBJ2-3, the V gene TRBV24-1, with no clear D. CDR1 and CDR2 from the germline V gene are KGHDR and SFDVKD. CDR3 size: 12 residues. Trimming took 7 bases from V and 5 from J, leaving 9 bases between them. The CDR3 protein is CATREPGDTQYF. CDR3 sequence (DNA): TGTGCCACCAGAGAACCGGGAGATACGCAGTATTTT.

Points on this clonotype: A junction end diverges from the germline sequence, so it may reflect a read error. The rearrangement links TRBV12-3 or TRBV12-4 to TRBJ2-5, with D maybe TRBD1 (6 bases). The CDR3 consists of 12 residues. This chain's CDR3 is CACRGFGVTQYF. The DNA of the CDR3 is TGTGCCTGCAGGGGATTCGGGGTGACCCAGTACTTC.

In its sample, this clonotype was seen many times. CDR3 sequence (DNA): TGTGCCAGCAGTTGGGGCTCTGGGGCCAACGTCCTGACTTTC. It translates to CASSWGSGANVLTF. The V gene is TRBV6-6, the J gene TRBJ2-6; D is unclear. CDR1 MNHNY and CDR2 SVGAGI come from the germline V gene (reference sequence). The CDR3 is made up of 14 amino acids. Trimming stripped 4 bases from V and 0 bases from J, with 4 bases between.

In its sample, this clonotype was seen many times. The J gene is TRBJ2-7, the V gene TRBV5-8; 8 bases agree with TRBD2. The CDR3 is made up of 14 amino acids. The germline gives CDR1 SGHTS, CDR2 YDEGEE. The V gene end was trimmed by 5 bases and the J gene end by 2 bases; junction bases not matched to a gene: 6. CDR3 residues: CASRYRGGTYEQYF. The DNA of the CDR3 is TGTGCCAGCAGGTACCGGGGGGGGACCTACGAGCAGTACTTC.

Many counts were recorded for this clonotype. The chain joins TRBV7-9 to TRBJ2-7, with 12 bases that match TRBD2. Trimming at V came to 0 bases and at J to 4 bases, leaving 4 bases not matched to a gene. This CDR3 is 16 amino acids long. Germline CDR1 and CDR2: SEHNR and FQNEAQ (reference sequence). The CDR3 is CASSLATSGSKYEQYF. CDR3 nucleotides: TGTGCCAGCAGCTTAGCGACTAGCGGGAGTAAATACGAGCAGTACTTC.

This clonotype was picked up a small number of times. CDR3 in amino acids: CASSLWTGTSTDTQYF. The CDR3 DNA is TGTGCCAGCAGCTTATGGACAGGAACTAGCACAGATACGCAGTATTTT. The chain joins TRBV11-2 to TRBJ2-3; TRBD1 aligns across 7 bases. In germline, CDR1 is SGHAT, CDR2 FQNNGV. The V segment lost 2 bases and the J segment 0 bases; nucleotides outside the gene matches: 5. The CDR3 runs to 16 residues. The full variable domain, rest sourced from reference TRBV11-2 and TRBJ2-3, is EAGVAQSPRYKIIEKRQSVAFWCNPISGHATLYWYQQILGQGPKLLIQFQNNGVVDDSQLPKDRFSAERLKGVDSTLKIQPAKLEDSAVYLCASSLWTGTSTDTQYFGPGTRLTVL.

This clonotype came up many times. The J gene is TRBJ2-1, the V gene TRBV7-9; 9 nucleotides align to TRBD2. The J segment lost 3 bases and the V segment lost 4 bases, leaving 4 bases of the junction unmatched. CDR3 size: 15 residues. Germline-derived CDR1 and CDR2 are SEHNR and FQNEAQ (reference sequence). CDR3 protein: CASSYSGSNYNEQFF. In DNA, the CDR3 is TGTGCCAGCAGCTATAGCGGGAGTAACTACAATGAGCAGTTCTTC.

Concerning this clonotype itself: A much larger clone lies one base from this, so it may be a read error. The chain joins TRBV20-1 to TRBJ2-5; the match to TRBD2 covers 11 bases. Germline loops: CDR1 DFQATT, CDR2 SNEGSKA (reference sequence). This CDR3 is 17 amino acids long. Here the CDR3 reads CCARPLAGDVWGETQYF. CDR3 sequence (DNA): TGCTGTGCTAGACCACTAGCGGGGGATGTTTGGGGAGAGACCCAGTACTTC.

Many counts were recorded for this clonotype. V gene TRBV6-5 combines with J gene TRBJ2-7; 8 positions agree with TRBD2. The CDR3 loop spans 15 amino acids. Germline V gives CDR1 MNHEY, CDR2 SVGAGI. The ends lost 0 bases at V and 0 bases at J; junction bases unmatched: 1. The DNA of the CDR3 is TGTGCCAGCAGTTACTCGGCGGGAGGCTCCTACGAGCAGTACTTC. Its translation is CASSYSAGGSYEQYF.

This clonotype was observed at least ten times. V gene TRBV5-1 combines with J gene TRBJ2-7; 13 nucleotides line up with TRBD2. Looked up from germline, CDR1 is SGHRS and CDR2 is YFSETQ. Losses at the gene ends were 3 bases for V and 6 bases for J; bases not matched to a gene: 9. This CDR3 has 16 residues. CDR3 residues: CASSYGTSGKWTEQYF. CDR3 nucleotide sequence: TGCGCCAGCAGCTATGGGACTAGCGGGAAATGGACCGAGCAGTACTTC.

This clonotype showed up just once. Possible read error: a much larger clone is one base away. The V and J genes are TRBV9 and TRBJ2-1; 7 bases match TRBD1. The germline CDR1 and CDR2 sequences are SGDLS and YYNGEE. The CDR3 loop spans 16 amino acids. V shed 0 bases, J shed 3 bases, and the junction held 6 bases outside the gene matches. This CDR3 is CASSVAGQVYYNEQFF. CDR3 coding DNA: TGTGCCAGCAGCGTAGCCGGACAGGTATACTACAATGAGCAGTTCTTC.

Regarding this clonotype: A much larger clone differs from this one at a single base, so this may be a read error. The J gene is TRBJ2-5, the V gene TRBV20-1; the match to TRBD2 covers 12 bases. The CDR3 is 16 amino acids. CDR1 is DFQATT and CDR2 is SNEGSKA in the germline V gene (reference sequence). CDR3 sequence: CSALRLAGEWSETQHF. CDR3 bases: TGCAGTGCCCTCCGACTAGCGGGAGAGTGGTCAGAGACCCAGCACTTC.

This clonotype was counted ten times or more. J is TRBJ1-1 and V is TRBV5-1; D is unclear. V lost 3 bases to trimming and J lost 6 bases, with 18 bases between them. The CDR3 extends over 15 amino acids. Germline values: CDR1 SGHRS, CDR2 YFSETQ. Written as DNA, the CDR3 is TGCGCCAGCAGCTCAGAGGAGGGTCCGACCGCTGAAGCTTTCTTT. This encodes CASSSEEGPTAEAFF.

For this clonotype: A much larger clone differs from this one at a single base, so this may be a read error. The CDR3 coding sequence is TGCAATGCTAGAGAGCCAATACAGGGTAGGAATGAGCAGTTCTTC. Amino acid sequence: CNAREPIQGRNEQFF. The rearrangement links TRBV20-1 to TRBJ2-1; perhaps TRBD1 as D (6 bases). In germline, CDR1 is DFQATT, CDR2 SNEGSKA (reference sequence). The CDR3 spans 15 residues.

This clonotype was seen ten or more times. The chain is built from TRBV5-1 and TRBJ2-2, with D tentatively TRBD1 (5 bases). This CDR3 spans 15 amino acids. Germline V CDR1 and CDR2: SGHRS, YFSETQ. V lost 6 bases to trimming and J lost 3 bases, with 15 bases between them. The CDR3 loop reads CASTPREAYTGELFF. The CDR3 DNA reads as TGCGCCAGCACCCCCAGGGAAGCCTACACCGGGGAGCTGTTTTTT.

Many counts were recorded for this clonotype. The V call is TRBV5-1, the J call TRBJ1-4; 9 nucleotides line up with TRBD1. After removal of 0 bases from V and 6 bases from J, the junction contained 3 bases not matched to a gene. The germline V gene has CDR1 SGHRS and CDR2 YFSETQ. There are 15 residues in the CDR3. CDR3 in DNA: TGCGCCAGCAGCTTGGTGGGACAGGGAGATGAAAAACTGTTTTTT. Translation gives CASSLVGQGDEKLFF.

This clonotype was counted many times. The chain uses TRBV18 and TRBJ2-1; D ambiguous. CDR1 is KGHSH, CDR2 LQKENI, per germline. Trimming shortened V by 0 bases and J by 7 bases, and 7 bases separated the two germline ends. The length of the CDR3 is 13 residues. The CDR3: CASSPPKYNEQFF. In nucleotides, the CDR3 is TGTGCCAGCTCACCACCGAAGTATAATGAGCAGTTCTTC.

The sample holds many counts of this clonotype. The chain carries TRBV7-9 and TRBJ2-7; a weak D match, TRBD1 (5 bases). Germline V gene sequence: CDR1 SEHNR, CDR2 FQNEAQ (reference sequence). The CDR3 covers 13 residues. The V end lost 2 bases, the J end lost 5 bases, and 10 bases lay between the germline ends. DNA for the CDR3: TGTGCCAGCAGCTTACCAGGGTCCAACGAGCAGTACTTC. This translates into CASSLPGSNEQYF.

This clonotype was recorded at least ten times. The CDR3 region has the DNA TGTGCCAGCAGCTTAAGGTCGCTTAGCGGGAGGGCCTCAGGTGACAATGAGCAGTTCTTC. As protein: CASSLRSLSGRASGDNEQFF. The chain couples TRBV7-3 to TRBJ2-1, with 11 bases identical to TRBD2. The V gene end was trimmed by 1 base and the J gene end by 5 bases; junction bases not matched to a gene: 16. The V gene's germline CDR1 is SGHTA and CDR2 FQGTGA. The CDR3 spans 20 residues.

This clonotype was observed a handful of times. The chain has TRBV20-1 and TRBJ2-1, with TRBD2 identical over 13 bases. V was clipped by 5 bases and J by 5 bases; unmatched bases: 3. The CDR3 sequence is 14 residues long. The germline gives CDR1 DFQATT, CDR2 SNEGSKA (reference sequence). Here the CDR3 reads CSAELAGGNNEQFF. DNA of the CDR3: TGCAGTGCTGAACTAGCGGGAGGGAACAATGAGCAGTTCTTC.

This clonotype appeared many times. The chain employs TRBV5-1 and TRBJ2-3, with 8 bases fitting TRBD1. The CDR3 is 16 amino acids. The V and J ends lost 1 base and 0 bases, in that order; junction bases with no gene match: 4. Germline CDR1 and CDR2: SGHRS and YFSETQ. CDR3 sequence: CASSLPTGGSTDTQYF. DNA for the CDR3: TGCGCCAGCAGCTTGCCCACAGGGGGTAGCACAGATACGCAGTATTTT.

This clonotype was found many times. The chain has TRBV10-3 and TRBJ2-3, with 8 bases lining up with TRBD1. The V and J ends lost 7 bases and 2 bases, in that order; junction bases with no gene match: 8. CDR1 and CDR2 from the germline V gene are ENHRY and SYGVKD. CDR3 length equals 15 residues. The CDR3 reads CAITRTGQVTDTQYF. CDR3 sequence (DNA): TGTGCCATCACCAGGACAGGGCAGGTCACAGATACGCAGTATTTT.

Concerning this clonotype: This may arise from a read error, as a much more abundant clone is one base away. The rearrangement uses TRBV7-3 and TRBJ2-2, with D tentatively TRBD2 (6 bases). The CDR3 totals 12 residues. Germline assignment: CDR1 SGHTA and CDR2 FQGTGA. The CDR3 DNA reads TGTGCCAGCAGCATATCTTGGGGGGAGATGTTTTTT. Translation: CASSISWGEMFF.

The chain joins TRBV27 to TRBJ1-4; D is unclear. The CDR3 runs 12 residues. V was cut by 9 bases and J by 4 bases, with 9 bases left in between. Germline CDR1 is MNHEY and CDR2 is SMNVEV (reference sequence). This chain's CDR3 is CASGRRNEKLFF. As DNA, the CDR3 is TGTGCCAGTGGACGGCGTAATGAAAAACTGTTTTTT.